This T cell receptor (beta chain) was profiled in a study of T cells in localized non-small cell lung cancer (dated by TCRdb to about 2020). About the investigation overall: Comparing tumors with uninvolved tumor-adjacent lungs, the study looked at the T cell repertoires of approximately 240 patients with early-stage NSCLC. All 240 or so NSCLC patients in the cohort were treatment-naive and had localized lung tumors that were resected. Of the NSCLC patients, 129 were male and about a hundred were female, and the mean age was about 69 years.

The immunoSEQ Assay was used to sequence TCR beta CDR3 regions from DNA. Processing in the source paper ran as follows. T cell density was computed as TCR beta template counts normalized to usable DNA estimated by amplifying housekeeping genes. Richness was estimated using the preseqR package, with extrapolation to 400,000 templates for PBMC samples and to 120,000 templates for tissue samples. Clonality was calculated as one minus Pielou's evenness. Tissue-enriched TCRs were identified by differential abundance testing using productive amino-acid clonotypes, minimum total count 5 and alpha 0.1. The Jaccard Index and the Morisita Overlap Index were used to measure repertoire overlap between compartments. GLIPH clustered TCR beta CDR3s with public tetramer-defined viral CDR3s; viral motifs required at least three viral sequences plus V-gene enrichment. The source is immuneACCESS, and TCRdb retained only in-frame sequences with V and J called. Part of the clones is not carried over; for the studies checked, unresolved V genes explain less than half of this, and the remainder is unexplained. V and J calls and clone size are given by that table; D and trimming were obtained from the DNA. The sample table holds about 40,000 clones, of which over 75% were seen once. The ten largest clones represent 10% to 13% of the sample.

Notes on this clone: The antigen it binds to is not known. Base qualities are not provided; no much larger clone lies one nucleotide away.

At diagnosis, peripheral blood, uninvolved tumor-adjacent lung and tumor were collected and stored as a combination of fresh-frozen and FFPE material. For TCR repertoire profiling, blood samples were analyzed in the form of peripheral blood mononuclear cells. Points the paper makes about the study in general: A median of 57 of the top 100 tumor clones turned up in the paired uninvolved adjacent lung, and fewer than 35 of those clones also ranked among the top 100 of that same adjacent lung. Because the study design was exploratory, TCR variables were selected using unadjusted p-values without false-discovery rate correction. Uninvolved tumor-adjacent lung showed the highest T cell clonality, higher than tumor, which suggests more focused antigenic responses in the uninvolved tumor-adjacent lung. Longer overall survival was associated with higher T cell density in blood, whereas shorter survival was associated with higher clonality in adjacent lung. Multi-region tumor sequencing was not performed, so intratumor heterogeneity could not be excluded.

V lost 2 bases and J lost 1 base; the stretch between them is 5 bases long. The CDR3 measures 13 amino acids from cysteine to phenylalanine. Here the CDR3 DNA is all that survives: 39 bases in frame from base 1. The germline V gene specifies KGHSH as CDR1 and LQKENI as CDR2. The receptor's source is a woman aged 35 to 69 with stage II lung adenocarcinoma. Specimen: PBMCs, collected before any cancer treatment. The V gene is TRBV18 and the J gene is TRBJ2-5, with the D segment identity uncertain. The CDR3 protein sequence reads: CASSPAIQETQYF. The bases are TGTGCCAGCTCACCAGCTATCCAAGAGACCCAGTACTTC.